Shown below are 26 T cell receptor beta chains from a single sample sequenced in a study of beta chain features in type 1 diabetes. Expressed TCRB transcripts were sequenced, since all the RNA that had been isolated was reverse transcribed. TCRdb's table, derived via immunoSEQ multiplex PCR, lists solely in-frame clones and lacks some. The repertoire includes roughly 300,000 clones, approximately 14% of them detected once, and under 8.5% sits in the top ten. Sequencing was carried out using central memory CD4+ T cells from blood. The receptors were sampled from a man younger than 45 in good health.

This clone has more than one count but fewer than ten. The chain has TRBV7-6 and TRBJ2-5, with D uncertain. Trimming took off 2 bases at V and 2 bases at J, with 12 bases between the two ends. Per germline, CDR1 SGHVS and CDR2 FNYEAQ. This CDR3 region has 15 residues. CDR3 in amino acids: CASSLTGSWQETQYF. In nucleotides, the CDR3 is TGTGCCAGCAGCTTAACTGGAAGTTGGCAAGAGACCCAGTACTTC.

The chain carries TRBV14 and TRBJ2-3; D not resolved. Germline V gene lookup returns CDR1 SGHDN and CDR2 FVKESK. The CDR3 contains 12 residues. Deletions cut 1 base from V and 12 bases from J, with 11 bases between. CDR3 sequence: CASSQGRNLQYF. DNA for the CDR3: TGTGCCAGCAGCCAAGGACGAAATCTACAGTATTTT.

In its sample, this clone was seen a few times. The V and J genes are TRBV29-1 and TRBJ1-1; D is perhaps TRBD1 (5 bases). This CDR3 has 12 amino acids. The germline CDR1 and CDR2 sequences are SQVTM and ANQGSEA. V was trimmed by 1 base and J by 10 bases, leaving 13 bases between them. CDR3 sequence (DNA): TGCAGCGTTGAAGGTCCGGGACGAGGAGCTTTCTTT. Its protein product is CSVEGPGRGAFF.

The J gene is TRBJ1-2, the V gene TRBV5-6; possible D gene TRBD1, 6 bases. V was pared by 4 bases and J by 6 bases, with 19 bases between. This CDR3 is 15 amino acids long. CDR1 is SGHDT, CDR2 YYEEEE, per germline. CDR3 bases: TGTGCCAGCAGCCTCAGGGGTATCCCGACAGATGGCTACACCTTC. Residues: CASSLRGIPTDGYTF.

As DNA, the CDR3 is TGCGCCAGCAGCTTGGCTCGGGACAGCTCGAACACCGGGGAGCTGTTTTTT. Translated: CASSLARDSSNTGELFF. The V call is TRBV5-1, the J call TRBJ2-2, with 7 bases lining up with TRBD1. Germline V gene sequence: CDR1 SGHRS, CDR2 YFSETQ. The CDR3 covers 17 residues. With V trimmed by 0 bases and J by 0 bases, 5 bases remained unmatched. Full variable domain (rest looked up from reference TRBV5-1 and TRBJ2-2): KAGVTQTPRYLIKTRGQQVTLSCSPISGHRSVSWYQQTPGQGLQFLFEYFSETQRNKGNFPGRFSGRQFSNSRSEMNVSTLELGDSALYLCASSLARDSSNTGELFFGEGSRLTVL.

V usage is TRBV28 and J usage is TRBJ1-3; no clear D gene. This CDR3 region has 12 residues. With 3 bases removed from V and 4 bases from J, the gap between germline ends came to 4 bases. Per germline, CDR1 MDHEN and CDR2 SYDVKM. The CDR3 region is CASSFGGNTIYF. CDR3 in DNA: TGTGCCAGCAGTTTTGGAGGAAACACCATATATTTT.

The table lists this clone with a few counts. Here the CDR3 reads CASSLWTGAYEQYV. Here the CDR3 DNA reads TGTGCCAGCAGCCTCTGGACAGGGGCCTACGAGCAGTACGTC. The rearrangement joins TRBV7-2 to TRBJ2-7, with 9 positions matching TRBD1. The length of the CDR3 is 14 residues. CDR1 SGHTA and CDR2 FQGNSA come from the germline V gene. Trimming removed 5 bases from V and 2 bases from J; junction bases left unmatched: 4.

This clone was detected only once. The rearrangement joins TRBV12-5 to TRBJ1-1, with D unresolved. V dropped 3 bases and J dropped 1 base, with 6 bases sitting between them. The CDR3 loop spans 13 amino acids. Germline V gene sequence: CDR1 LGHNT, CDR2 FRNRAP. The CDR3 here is CASGLTANTEAFF. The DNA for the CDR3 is TGTGCTAGTGGTTTAACGGCGAACACTGAAGCTTTCTTT.

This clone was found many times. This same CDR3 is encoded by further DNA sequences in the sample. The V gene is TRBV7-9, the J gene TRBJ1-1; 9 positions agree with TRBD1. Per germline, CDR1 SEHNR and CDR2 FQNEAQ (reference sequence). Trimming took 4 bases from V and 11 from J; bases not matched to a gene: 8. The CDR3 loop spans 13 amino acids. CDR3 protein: CASSSEGQGAAFF. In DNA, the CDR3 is TGTGCCAGCAGCTCAGAGGGACAGGGTGCGGCTTTCTTT.

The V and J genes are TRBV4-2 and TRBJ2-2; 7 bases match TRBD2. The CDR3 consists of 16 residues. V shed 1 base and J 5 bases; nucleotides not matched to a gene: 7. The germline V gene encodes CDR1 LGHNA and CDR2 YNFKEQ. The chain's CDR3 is CASSQAGGSVTGELFF. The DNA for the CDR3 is TGTGCCAGCAGCCAAGCCGGGGGGAGCGTTACCGGGGAGCTGTTTTTT.

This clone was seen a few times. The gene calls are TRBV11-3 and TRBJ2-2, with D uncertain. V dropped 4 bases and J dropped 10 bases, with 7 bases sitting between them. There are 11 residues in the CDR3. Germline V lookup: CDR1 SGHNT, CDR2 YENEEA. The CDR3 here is CASSYRQELFF. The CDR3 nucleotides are TGTGCCAGCAGCTATCGACAGGAGCTGTTTTTT.

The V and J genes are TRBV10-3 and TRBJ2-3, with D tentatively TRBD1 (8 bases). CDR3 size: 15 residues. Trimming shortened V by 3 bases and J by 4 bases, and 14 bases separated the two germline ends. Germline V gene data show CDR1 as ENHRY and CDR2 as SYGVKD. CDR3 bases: TGTGCCATCAGTGATGCACAGGGGGGGTCAGATACGCAGTATTTT. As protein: CAISDAQGGSDTQYF.

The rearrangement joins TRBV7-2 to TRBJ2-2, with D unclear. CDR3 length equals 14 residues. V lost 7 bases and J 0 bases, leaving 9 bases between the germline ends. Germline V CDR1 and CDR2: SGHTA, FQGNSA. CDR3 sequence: CASTTFANTGELFF. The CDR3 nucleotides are TGTGCCAGCACGACTTTTGCGAACACCGGGGAGCTGTTTTTT. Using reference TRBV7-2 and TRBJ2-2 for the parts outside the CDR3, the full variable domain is GAGVSQSPSNKVTEKGKDVELRCDPISGHTALYWYRQSLGQGLEFLIYFQGNSAPDKSGLPSDRFSAERTGGSVSTLTIQRTQQEDSAVYLCASTTFANTGELFFGEGSRLTVL.

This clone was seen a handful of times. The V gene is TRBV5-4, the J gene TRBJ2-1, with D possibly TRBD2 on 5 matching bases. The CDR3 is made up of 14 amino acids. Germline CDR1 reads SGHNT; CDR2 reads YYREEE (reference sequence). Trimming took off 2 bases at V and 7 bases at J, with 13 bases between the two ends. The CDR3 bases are TGTGCCAGCAGCTTTGAGAGGGCTGGGAATGAGCAGTTCTTC. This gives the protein CASSFERAGNEQFF.

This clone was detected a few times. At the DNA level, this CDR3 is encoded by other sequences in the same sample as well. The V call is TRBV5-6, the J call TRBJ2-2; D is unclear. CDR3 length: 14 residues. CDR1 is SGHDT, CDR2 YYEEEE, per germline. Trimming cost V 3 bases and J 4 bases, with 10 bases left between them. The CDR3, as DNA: TGTGCCAGCAGCTCGGGTCTCTCCACCGGGGAGCTGTTTTTT. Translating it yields CASSSGLSTGELFF.

CDR3 in amino acids: CASSSPPYEQYV. For the CDR3, the DNA is TGTGCCAGCAGTTCCCCACCCTACGAGCAGTACGTC. The V and J genes are TRBV6-6 and TRBJ2-7; the D is unclear. The V gene lost 4 bases and the J gene lost 2 bases, with 6 bases spanning the gap. From germline, CDR1 is MNHNY and CDR2 SVGAGI (reference sequence). The CDR3 covers 12 residues.

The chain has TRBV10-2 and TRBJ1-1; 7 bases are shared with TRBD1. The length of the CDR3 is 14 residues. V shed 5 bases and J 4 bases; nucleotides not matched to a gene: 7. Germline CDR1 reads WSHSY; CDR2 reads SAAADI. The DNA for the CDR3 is TGCGCCAGCAGTCGACAGGGCGTAGGCACTGAAGCTTTCTTT. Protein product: CASSRQGVGTEAFF.

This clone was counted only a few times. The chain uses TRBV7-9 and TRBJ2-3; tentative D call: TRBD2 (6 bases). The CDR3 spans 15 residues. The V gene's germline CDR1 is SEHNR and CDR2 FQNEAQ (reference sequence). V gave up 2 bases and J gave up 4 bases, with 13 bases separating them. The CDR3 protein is CASSLLELASDTQYF. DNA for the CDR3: TGTGCCAGCAGCTTATTGGAACTAGCTTCAGATACGCAGTATTTT.

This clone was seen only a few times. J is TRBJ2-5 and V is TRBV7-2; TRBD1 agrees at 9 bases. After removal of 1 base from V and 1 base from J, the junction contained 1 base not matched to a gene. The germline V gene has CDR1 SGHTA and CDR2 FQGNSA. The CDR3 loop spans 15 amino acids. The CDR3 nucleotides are TGTGCCAGCAGCTTAGACAGGGGGCCCCAAGAGACCCAGTACTTC. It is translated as CASSLDRGPQETQYF.

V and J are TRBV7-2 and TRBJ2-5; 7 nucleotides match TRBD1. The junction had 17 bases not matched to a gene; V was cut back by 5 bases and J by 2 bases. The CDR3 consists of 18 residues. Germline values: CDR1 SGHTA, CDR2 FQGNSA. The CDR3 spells CASSPHPGQRTQQETQYF. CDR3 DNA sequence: TGTGCCAGCAGCCCCCATCCGGGACAGCGAACGCAGCAAGAGACCCAGTACTTC.

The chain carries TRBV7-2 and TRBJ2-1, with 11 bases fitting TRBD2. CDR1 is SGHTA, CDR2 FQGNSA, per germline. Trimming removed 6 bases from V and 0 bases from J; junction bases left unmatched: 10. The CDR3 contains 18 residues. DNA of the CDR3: TGTGCCAGCAGACCGGGGACTAGCGGTCCCAGCTCCTACAATGAGCAGTTCTTC. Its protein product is CASRPGTSGPSSYNEQFF. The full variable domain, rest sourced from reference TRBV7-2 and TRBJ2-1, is GAGVSQSPSNKVTEKGKDVELRCDPISGHTALYWYRQSLGQGLEFLIYFQGNSAPDKSGLPSDRFSAERTGGSVSTLTIQRTQQEDSAVYLCASRPGTSGPSSYNEQFFGPGTRLTVL.

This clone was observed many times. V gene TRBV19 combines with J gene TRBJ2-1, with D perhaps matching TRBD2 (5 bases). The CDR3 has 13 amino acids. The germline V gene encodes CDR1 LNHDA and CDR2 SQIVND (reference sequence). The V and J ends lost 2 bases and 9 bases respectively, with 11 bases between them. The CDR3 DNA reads TGTGCCAGTAGTATATTGGGAGTGCCTGAGCAGTTCTTC. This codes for CASSILGVPEQFF.

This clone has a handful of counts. For the CDR3, the DNA is TGTGCCAGCAGCAAACAGAGGAGCTCCTACGAGCAGTACTTC. Translated, it gives CASSKQRSSYEQYF. The chain uses TRBV7-2 and TRBJ2-7; no firm D call. The CDR3 runs 14 residues. Trimming stripped 5 bases from V and 0 bases from J, with 11 bases between. CDR1 is SGHTA, CDR2 FQGNSA, per germline.

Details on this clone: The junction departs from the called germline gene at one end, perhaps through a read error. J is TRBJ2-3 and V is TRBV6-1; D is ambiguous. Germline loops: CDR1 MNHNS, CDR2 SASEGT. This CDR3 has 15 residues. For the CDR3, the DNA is TGTGCCATCAGTGACGTGGGCAGAAACACAGATACGCAGTATTTT. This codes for CAISDVGRNTDTQYF.

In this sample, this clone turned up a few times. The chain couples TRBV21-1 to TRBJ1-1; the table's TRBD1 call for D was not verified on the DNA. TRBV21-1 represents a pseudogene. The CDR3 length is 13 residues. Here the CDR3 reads CASSRGSNTEAFF. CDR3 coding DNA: TGTGCCAGCAGCAGGGGCTCAAACACTGAAGCTTTCTTT.

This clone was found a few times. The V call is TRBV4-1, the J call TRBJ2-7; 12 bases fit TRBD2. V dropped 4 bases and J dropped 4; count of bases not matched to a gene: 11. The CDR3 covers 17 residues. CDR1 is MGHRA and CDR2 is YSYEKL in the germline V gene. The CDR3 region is CASSRQHTSGGTYEQYF. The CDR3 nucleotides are TGCGCCAGCAGCCGCCAACACACTAGCGGGGGGACATACGAGCAGTACTTC.